The 23 T cell receptor beta chains given below trace back to one sample, sequenced in a study of shared T cell receptors in the human thymus. Using immunoSEQ multiplex PCR, the repertoire was profiled, and TCRdb retains in-frame clones only, with some absent. The sample shows some 700,000 clones, 70% to 90% of them seen only once. These data also featured in a second study, about human thymus T cells.

The source material was thymocytes. Source of these receptors: a girl under two years old with a congenital heart defect.

This clone was detected once. This rearrangement joins TRBV7-9 to TRBJ2-7; D perhaps matches TRBD1 (5 bases). V lost 1 base, J lost 6 bases, and 13 bases lay in between. The germline V gene has CDR1 SEHNR and CDR2 FQNEAQ (reference sequence). CDR3 length: 14 residues. For the CDR3, the DNA is TGTGCCAGCAGCTTAGTCAGGGCAGGCAGCGAGCAGTACTTC. This translates into CASSLVRAGSEQYF.

The chain uses TRBV4-3 and TRBJ2-4, with 10 nucleotides matching TRBD1. The CDR3 is 20 residues long. Germline V gives CDR1 LGHNA, CDR2 YSLEER. J was trimmed by 3 bases and V by 4 bases; bases with no gene match: 18. CDR3 nucleotides: TGCGCCAGCAGCCTGTCCCGGGACAGGGGCGGGGGCTTAGGCAAAAACATTCAGTACTTC. Translation: CASSLSRDRGGGLGKNIQYF.

The V and J genes are TRBV7-9 and TRBJ1-1, with D perhaps matching TRBD1 (5 bases). The V end lost 4 bases, the J end lost 1 base, and 13 bases lay between the germline ends. The CDR3 sequence is 15 residues long. Germline V gene lookup returns CDR1 SEHNR and CDR2 FQNEAQ (reference sequence). The CDR3: CASSSVMGRNTEAFF. DNA of the CDR3: TGTGCCAGCAGCTCCGTGATGGGGCGGAACACTGAAGCTTTCTTT. Using reference TRBV7-9 and TRBJ1-1 for the parts outside the CDR3, the full variable domain is DTGVSQNPRHKITKRGQNVTFRCDPISEHNRLYWYRQTLGQGPEFLTYFQNEAQLEKSRLLSDRFSAERPKGSFSTLEIQRTEQGDSAMYLCASSSVMGRNTEAFFGQGTRLTVV.

The rearrangement joins TRBV7-6 to TRBJ1-2; 8 nucleotides line up with TRBD1. Germline CDR1 reads SGHVS; CDR2 reads FNYEAQ. J was trimmed by 4 bases and V by 5 bases; bases with no gene match: 12. The CDR3 totals 16 residues. CDR3 in amino acids: CASSQGDRSTAYGYTF. CDR3 DNA: TGTGCCAGCAGCCAGGGGGACAGGTCTACCGCCTATGGCTACACCTTC. The entire variable domain, with the rest obtained from reference TRBV7-6 and TRBJ1-2, is as follows: GAGVSQSPRYKVTKRGQDVALRCDPISGHVSLYWYRQALGQGPEFLTYFNYEAQQDKSGLPNDRFSAERPEGSISTLTIQRTEQRDSAMYRCASSQGDRSTAYGYTFGSGTRLTVV.

This chain connects TRBV9 to TRBJ1-3; 8 bases line up with TRBD1. Germline trimming cut 2 bases from V and 1 base from J; bases unmatched to any gene: 8. Germline V gene lookup returns CDR1 SGDLS and CDR2 YYNGEE. This CDR3 is 17 amino acids long. CDR3 nucleotides: TGTGCCAGCAGCGTGGGGGACAGGCCCTTTTCTGGAAACACCATATATTTT. It is translated as CASSVGDRPFSGNTIYF.

V gene TRBV7-3 combines with J gene TRBJ2-3, with a tentative D call TRBD2 (5 bases). Germline V CDR1 and CDR2: SGHTA, FQGTGA. The CDR3 has 17 residues. Trimming removed 5 bases from V and 0 bases from J, with 18 bases in between. The DNA for the CDR3 is TGTGCCAGCAGCCCCCGTCCCTCGCGGAGGAGCACAGATACGCAGTATTTT. This translates into CASSPRPSRRSTDTQYF.

V and J are TRBV10-2 and TRBJ2-1; 10 bases fit TRBD2. The V gene's germline CDR1 is WSHSY and CDR2 SAAADI. The CDR3 has 20 amino acids. J gave up 0 bases and V 3 bases, and 14 bases lay outside the gene matches. Here the CDR3 DNA reads TGCGCCAGCAGTGACCGAGGTAGCGGGGGGAGGCGGGGCTCCTACAATGAGCAGTTCTTC. Amino acids: CASSDRGSGGRRGSYNEQFF.

J is TRBJ1-1 and V is TRBV30, with D possibly being TRBD1 (5 bases). Trimming took off 5 bases at V and 1 base at J, with 17 bases between the two ends. Germline-derived CDR1 and CDR2 are GTSNPN and SVGIG (reference sequence). The length of the CDR3 is 15 residues. The DNA for the CDR3 is TGTGCCTGGCTCTTCGGGGGGGAAACGAACACTGAAGCTTTCTTT. Translating it yields CAWLFGGETNTEAFF.

V is TRBV29-1 and J is TRBJ2-7; TRBD1 matches at 9 bases. Per germline, CDR1 SQVTM and CDR2 ANQGSEA. The CDR3 consists of 13 residues. V gave up 4 bases and J gave up 4 bases; unmatched junction bases: 5. In DNA, the CDR3 is TGCAGCGTTGGTACAGGGGGCATTTACGAGCAGTACTTC. This codes for CSVGTGGIYEQYF.

This clone was observed a handful of times. V is TRBV12-5 and J is TRBJ2-2; 8 nucleotides line up with TRBD1. The CDR3 consists of 16 residues. Looked up from germline, CDR1 is LGHNT and CDR2 is FRNRAP. V lost 7 bases, J lost 7 bases, and 14 bases stayed unmatched. The CDR3 reads CASALPGQGGGGELFF. For the CDR3, the DNA is TGTGCTAGTGCTCTCCCCGGACAGGGTGGGGGCGGGGAGCTGTTTTTT. The variable domain in full, completed from reference TRBV12-5 and TRBJ2-2, reads DARVTQTPRHKVTEMGQEVTMRCQPILGHNTVFWYRQTMMQGLELLAYFRNRAPLDDSGMPKDRFSAEMPDATLATLKIQPSEPRDSAVYFCASALPGQGGGGELFFGEGSRLTVL.

This chain joins TRBV7-9 and TRBJ1-5; D is possibly TRBD1 (5 bases). V was trimmed by 2 bases and J by 0 bases, leaving 11 bases between them. Germline values: CDR1 SEHNR, CDR2 FQNEAQ (reference sequence). This CDR3 is 16 amino acids long. CDR3: CASSLRPGYSNQPQHF. As DNA, the CDR3 is TGTGCCAGCAGCTTAAGGCCAGGGTATAGCAATCAGCCCCAGCATTTT.

The genes are TRBV5-5 and TRBJ2-7, with TRBD1 as a possible D gene (6 bases). The V gene lost 4 bases and the J gene lost 0 bases, with 17 bases spanning the gap. This CDR3 spans 16 amino acids. Germline CDR1 and CDR2: SGHKS and YYEKEE (reference sequence). This CDR3 is CASSHQAGAHSYEQYF. The CDR3 region has the DNA TGTGCCAGCAGCCACCAAGCAGGGGCCCACTCCTACGAGCAGTACTTC. Combining the CDR3 with reference TRBV5-5 and TRBJ2-7 gives the whole variable domain DAGVTQSPTHLIKTRGQQVTLRCSPISGHKSVSWYQQVLGQGPQFIFQYYEKEERGRGNFPDRFSARQFPNYSSELNVNALLLGDSALYLCASSHQAGAHSYEQYFGPGTRLTVT.

The chain has TRBV2 and TRBJ1-2; 9 bases map to TRBD1. Per the germline V gene, CDR1 is SNHLY and CDR2 is FYNNEI. V was pared by 4 bases and J by 4 bases, with 4 bases of the junction left unmatched. This CDR3 comprises 14 residues. CDR3 sequence (DNA): TGTGCCAGCAGTGTACCGGGACAGGGCTATGGCTACACCTTC. Encoded protein: CASSVPGQGYGYTF. The full variable domain, with the rest looked up from reference TRBV2 and TRBJ1-2, is EPEVTQTPSHQVTQMGQEVILRCVPISNHLYFYWYRQILGQKVEFLVSFYNNEISEKSEIFDDQFSVERPDGSNFTLKIRSTKLEDSAMYFCASSVPGQGYGYTFGSGTRLTVV.

The CDR3 is CASSVVPRDAGEGAFF. The CDR3 coding sequence is TGTGCCAGCAGCGTAGTCCCTCGAGATGCGGGAGAAGGAGCTTTCTTT. The chain is built from TRBV9 and TRBJ1-1; D ambiguous. From germline, CDR1 is SGDLS and CDR2 YYNGEE. This CDR3 is built from 16 residues. V lost 0 bases and J lost 10, with 22 bases in between. Based on the CDR3 plus reference TRBV9 and TRBJ1-1, the full variable domain is DSGVTQTPKHLITATGQRVTLRCSPRSGDLSVYWYQQSLDQGLQFLIQYYNGEERAKGNILERFSAQQFPDLHSELNLSSLELGDSALYFCASSVVPRDAGEGAFFGQGTRLTVV.

The rearrangement links TRBV12-5 to TRBJ1-2; perhaps TRBD1 as D (6 bases). V dropped 3 bases and J dropped 5 bases, with 16 bases sitting between them. This CDR3 spans 15 amino acids. Germline V gene lookup returns CDR1 LGHNT and CDR2 FRNRAP. This chain's CDR3 is CASGFLEGGRYGYTF. Here the CDR3 DNA reads TGTGCTAGTGGTTTTTTAGAAGGGGGACGGTATGGCTACACCTTC.

The table lists this clone with a count of one. The genes are TRBV7-9 and TRBJ2-1, with D perhaps TRBD2 (5 bases). The V gene lost 3 bases and the J gene lost 2 bases, with 14 bases spanning the gap. CDR1 and CDR2 from the germline V gene are SEHNR and FQNEAQ (reference sequence). The length of the CDR3 is 16 residues. The DNA of the CDR3 is TGTGCCAGCAGCTTCGAAGACTACCGACCCTACAATGAGCAGTTCTTC. Translation gives CASSFEDYRPYNEQFF.

The genes are TRBV16 and TRBJ1-1; D is ambiguous. CDR1 and CDR2 (germline): KGHSY, FQNENV. With 3 bases removed from V and 4 bases from J, the gap between germline ends came to 12 bases. The CDR3 has 14 residues. The CDR3 here is CASSHGGWATEAFF. CDR3 bases: TGTGCCAGCAGCCACGGCGGGTGGGCCACTGAAGCTTTCTTT.

The J gene is TRBJ1-6, the V gene TRBV7-9; TRBD1 matches 7 bases. Germline V gene sequence: CDR1 SEHNR, CDR2 FQNEAQ (reference sequence). With 6 bases clipped from V and 12 bases from J, the junction kept 5 bases outside the gene matches. CDR3 length equals 12 residues. The CDR3 is CASRAHRGPLHF. CDR3 DNA sequence: TGTGCCAGCAGGGCCCACAGGGGACCCCTCCACTTT. The full variable domain, in which reference TRBV7-9 and TRBJ1-6 provide the parts outside the CDR3, is DTGVSQNPRHKITKRGQNVTFRCDPISEHNRLYWYRQTLGQGPEFLTYFQNEAQLEKSRLLSDRFSAERPKGSFSTLEIQRTEQGDSAMYLCASRAHRGPLHFGNGTRLTVT.

This rearrangement joins TRBV7-8 to TRBJ1-6; D unclear. The CDR3 sequence is 12 residues long. Germline-derived CDR1 and CDR2 are SGHVS and FQNEAQ. V lost 1 base to trimming and J lost 11 bases, with 6 bases between them. The CDR3 region has the DNA TGTGCCAGCAGCTTAGATCGAGCACCCCTCCACTTT. Its translation: CASSLDRAPLHF.

The V and J genes are TRBV4-1 and TRBJ2-1; the D is unclear. Trimming cost V 1 base and J 2 bases, with 12 bases left between them. The CDR3 is 16 amino acids. The V gene's germline CDR1 is MGHRA and CDR2 YSYEKL. CDR3: CASSQGEMLPYNEQFF. DNA for the CDR3: TGCGCCAGCAGCCAAGGTGAGATGTTGCCCTACAATGAGCAGTTCTTC.

As regards this clone: Distinct nucleotide sequences in the sample also encode this CDR3. The chain employs TRBV20-1 and TRBJ1-1, with a possible D match to TRBD1 (6 bases). CDR1 is DFQATT and CDR2 is SNEGSKA in the germline V gene (reference sequence). Deletions cut 5 bases from V and 6 bases from J, with 7 bases between. This CDR3 is built from 10 residues. CDR3 residues: CSARTAEAFF. The CDR3 bases are TGCAGTGCTCGGACAGCTGAAGCTTTCTTT.

The chain carries TRBV6-1 and TRBJ2-6, with TRBD2 identical over 7 bases. V lost 3 bases to trimming and J lost 1 base; unmatched junction nucleotides: 9. Germline V gene data show CDR1 as MNHNS and CDR2 as SASEGT. The length of the CDR3 is 18 residues. CDR3 DNA sequence: TGTGCCAGCAGTGAGTGGCGGGGGACTCGGTCTGGGGCCAACGTCCTGACTTTC. Its protein product is CASSEWRGTRSGANVLTF.

This sequence joins TRBV5-4 and TRBJ2-1; tentative D call: TRBD1 (5 bases). The CDR3 consists of 16 residues. V lost 5 bases to trimming and J lost 0 bases, with 15 bases between them. In germline, CDR1 is SGHNT, CDR2 YYREEE (reference sequence). CDR3 DNA sequence: TGTGCCAGCAGTGGGGCTGGGAAAAGCTCCTACAATGAGCAGTTCTTC. It specifies CASSGAGKSSYNEQFF.